This entry lists 15 T cell receptor beta chains sequenced from one sample in a study of blood T cell repertoires in COVID-19. The assay was immunoSEQ multiplex PCR, and TCRdb's table has in-frame clones only and misses some. Here the sample spans some 240,000 clones, 75% to 85% being singletons. Sequencing input: peripheral blood. The receptors here all came from an older woman with COVID-19, enrolled during active disease.

CDR3 coding DNA: TGTGCCAGCAGTCGACCGGGACAGCTGAACACTGAAGCTTTCTTT. It yields the protein CASSRPGQLNTEAFF. The chain joins TRBV6-5 to TRBJ1-1; 7 nucleotides agree with TRBD1. Germline CDR1 MNHEY, CDR2 SVGAGI. The CDR3 is made up of 15 amino acids. The ends lost 5 bases at V and 0 bases at J; junction bases unmatched: 6.

The chain uses TRBV11-2 and TRBJ1-2; a possible D gene is TRBD1 (5 bases). The CDR3 consists of 15 residues. Trimming shortened V by 0 bases and J by 2 bases, and 10 bases separated the two germline ends. Germline V lookup: CDR1 SGHAT, CDR2 FQNNGV. The CDR3 DNA sequence: TGTGCCAGCAGCTTAGACTTGGCAGGGAACTATGGCTACACCTTC. Translated: CASSLDLAGNYGYTF.

This clone was picked up one time. The chain has TRBV7-3 and TRBJ2-6; D is uncertain. Germline V lookup: CDR1 SGHTA, CDR2 FQGTGA. The V and J ends lost 5 bases and 0 bases respectively, with 8 bases between them. The CDR3 is 15 amino acids. The CDR3 region has the DNA TGTGCCAGCAGCGACACCGGCTCTGGGGCCAACGTCCTGACTTTC. Translating it yields CASSDTGSGANVLTF.

This chain links TRBV5-4 with TRBJ2-1, with a weak D call TRBD1 (6 bases). CDR3 length equals 13 residues. V lost 3 bases and J lost 6, with 10 bases in between. CDR1 SGHNT and CDR2 YYREEE come from the germline V gene (reference sequence). CDR3 protein: CASSSKDSNEQFF. The CDR3 DNA is TGTGCCAGCAGCTCTAAGGACAGCAATGAGCAGTTCTTC.

There are a few counts of this clone. The rearrangement joins TRBV15 to TRBJ1-1; D is undetermined. CDR1 LNHNV and CDR2 YYDKDF come from the germline V gene (reference sequence). The length of the CDR3 is 13 residues. CDR3 residues: CATQRGRHTEAFF. In DNA, the CDR3 is TGTGCAACCCAGCGGGGAAGACACACTGAAGCTTTCTTT. Variable domain in full (rest from reference TRBV15 and TRBJ1-1): DAMVIQNPRYQVTQFGKPVTLSCSQTLNHNVMYWYQQKSSQAPKLLFHYYDKDFNNEADTPDNFQSRRPNTSFCFLDIRSPGLGDTAMYLCATQRGRHTEAFFGQGTRLTVV.

The chain links TRBV3-1 (or the pseudogene TRBV3-2) to TRBJ1-2; D is unresolved. The V end was cut by 4 bases, the J end by 5 bases, with 14 bases between. The CDR3 has 14 residues. In germline, CDR1 is LGHDT, CDR2 YNNKEL (reference sequence). The CDR3 DNA reads TGTGCCAGCAGCCCTAGAGAGAGATTGTATGGCTACACCTTC. Protein sequence: CASSPRERLYGYTF.

The rearrangement joins TRBV7-2 to TRBJ1-2; D not certain. Germline V gene lookup returns CDR1 SGHTA and CDR2 FQGNSA. The length of the CDR3 is 15 residues. V was shortened by 0 bases and J by 5 bases, with 13 bases between the two germline ends. In DNA form, the CDR3 reads TGTGCCAGCAGCTTAGCGGGTGGCGGCGGGTATGGCTACACCTTC. The encoded protein is CASSLAGGGGYGYTF.

The rearrangement uses TRBV3-1 (or the pseudogene TRBV3-2) and TRBJ2-7; TRBD2 might be the D (5 bases). Germline V lookup: CDR1 LGHDT, CDR2 YNNKEL (reference sequence). The CDR3 has 17 residues. Trimming took off 2 bases at V and 2 bases at J, with 19 bases between the two ends. In nucleotides, the CDR3 is TGTGCCAGCAGCCAAAGGAGTCCGGGGTTTTCCACCTACGAGCAGTACTTC. Encoded protein: CASSQRSPGFSTYEQYF.

The count of this clone is one. It is unclear where the CDR3 begins or ends on the DNA, so no DNA is shown, and the CDR3 is as TCRdb lists it. V gene TRBV7-5 combines with J gene TRBJ1-2; no check of the table's D call, TRBD1, against the DNA was made. TRBV7-5 is a pseudogene. The CDR3 is 15 residues long, counting both termini. The CDR3 region is CARSFGQGNVTGYTF.

V is TRBV6-2 or TRBV6-3 and J is TRBJ2-2; possibly TRBD2 for D (5 bases). The CDR3 runs 15 residues. Per the germline V gene, CDR1 is MNHEY and CDR2 is SVGEGT. V dropped 6 bases and J dropped 3 bases, with 14 bases sitting between them. CDR3 DNA: TGTGCCAGCAGCCTAGAGGGAGCGCACACCGGGGAGCTGTTTTTT. It yields the protein CASSLEGAHTGELFF.

This clone was counted a few times. The V gene is TRBV11-3, the J gene TRBJ1-3, with D possibly matching TRBD1 (5 bases). Germline lookup yields CDR1 SGHNT and CDR2 YENEEA. With 5 bases removed from V and 3 bases from J, the gap between germline ends came to 14 bases. The CDR3 length is 15 residues. For the CDR3, the DNA is TGTGCCAGCAGCCGCGGGGCCGGAATTGGAAACACCATATATTTT. Its translation is CASSRGAGIGNTIYF.

The V and J genes are TRBV2 and TRBJ1-3; unclear D gene. Trimming took off 6 bases at V and 0 bases at J, with 12 bases between the two ends. The CDR3 runs 15 residues. Germline CDR1 SNHLY, CDR2 FYNNEI. The CDR3: CASSSDGLSGNTIYF. CDR3 coding DNA: TGTGCCAGCAGCAGTGACGGACTCTCTGGAAACACCATATATTTT.

This rearrangement joins TRBV5-1 to TRBJ1-5; TRBD1 might be the D (6 bases). This CDR3 comprises 14 residues. The germline gives CDR1 SGHRS, CDR2 YFSETQ. The V end lost 0 bases, the J end lost 4 bases, and 8 bases lay between the germline ends. CDR3 in amino acids: CASSLDQGNQPQHF. CDR3 bases: TGCGCCAGCAGCTTGGACCAGGGGAATCAGCCCCAGCATTTT. The whole variable domain, filled in from reference TRBV5-1 and TRBJ1-5, reads KAGVTQTPRYLIKTRGQQVTLSCSPISGHRSVSWYQQTPGQGLQFLFEYFSETQRNKGNFPGRFSGRQFSNSRSEMNVSTLELGDSALYLCASSLDQGNQPQHFGDGTRLSIL.

The gene calls are TRBV7-2 and TRBJ1-2, with 11 bases fitting TRBD1. V dropped 1 base and J dropped 2; count of bases not matched to a gene: 3. Germline values: CDR1 SGHTA, CDR2 FQGNSA. There are 16 residues in the CDR3. The DNA of the CDR3 is TGTGCCAGCAGCTTAGGAGGACAGGGGGCCAACTATGGCTACACCTTC. Encoded protein: CASSLGGQGANYGYTF.

This clone was detected once. J is TRBJ2-2 and V is TRBV5-4; 12 bases match TRBD2. V lost 2 bases and J lost 3; bases outside the gene matches: 5. This CDR3 spans 17 amino acids. The germline CDR1 and CDR2 sequences are SGHNT and YYREEE (reference sequence). CDR3 in amino acids: CASSFGLAGGHTGELFF. DNA of the CDR3: TGTGCCAGCAGCTTCGGCCTAGCGGGAGGGCACACCGGGGAGCTGTTTTTT.